These 21 T cell receptor beta chains were sequenced from one sample in a study of T cells after yellow fever vaccination. TCRdb re-called the 5' RACE reads through MiXCR, storing one row per CDR3 protein. This repertoire shows 250,000 to 300,000 distinct CDR3 sequences, about 5.2% found once; its top ten account for about 3.5%. Sequences were derived from CD4+ T cells sorted from PBMCs, sampled on the day of the yellow fever booster vaccination. The source of these receptors is a man aged 18 to 35 who received the YFV17D yellow fever vaccine.

This clonotype was seen a few times. The chain recombines TRBV5-1 with TRBJ2-3; TRBD1 agrees at 9 bases. The CDR3 loop spans 15 amino acids. Germline V gives CDR1 SGHRS, CDR2 YFSETQ. V shed 0 bases and J 4 bases; nucleotides not matched to a gene: 3. The chain's CDR3 is CASSLDGQGSDTQYF. As DNA, the CDR3 is TGCGCCAGCAGCTTGGACGGACAGGGGTCAGATACGCAGTATTTT.

The rearrangement links TRBV7-8 to TRBJ2-5; no clear D. This CDR3 region has 13 residues. The V gene's germline CDR1 is SGHVS and CDR2 FQNEAQ. The ends were cut back, 5 bases at V and 4 bases at J, with 11 bases in the middle. CDR3 amino acids: CASSPLEVETQYF. The CDR3 DNA is TGTGCCAGCAGCCCCCTAGAGGTAGAGACCCAGTACTTC. Combining the CDR3 with reference TRBV7-8 and TRBJ2-5 gives the whole variable domain GAGVSQSPRYKVAKRGQDVALRCDPISGHVSLFWYQQALGQGPEFLTYFQNEAQLDKSGLPSDRFFAERPEGSVSTLKIQRTQQEDSAVYLCASSPLEVETQYFGPGTRLLVL.

The chain uses TRBV19 and TRBJ1-2; 7 nucleotides match TRBD1. This CDR3 spans 16 amino acids. Germline lookup yields CDR1 LNHDA and CDR2 SQIVND (reference sequence). Unmatched junction bases numbered 12, after V lost 4 bases and J lost 4 bases. CDR3 DNA sequence: TGTGCCAGTAGTAAACCCTCCCGGCCAGGGGGCTATGGCTACACCTTC. Amino acid sequence: CASSKPSRPGGYGYTF.

The J gene is TRBJ1-1, the V gene TRBV6-6; D is undetermined. CDR1 and CDR2 from the germline V gene are MNHNY and SVGAGI (reference sequence). This CDR3 is built from 12 residues. The V end lost 7 bases, the J end lost 4 bases, and 10 bases lay between the germline ends. The CDR3 DNA reads TGTGCCAGCACCGGGAGTGGCACTGAAGCTTTCTTT. Amino acid sequence: CASTGSGTEAFF.

This clonotype was seen at least ten times. This sequence joins TRBV10-1 and TRBJ2-7; D is possibly TRBD1 (5 bases). The CDR3 contains 15 residues. Germline-derived CDR1 and CDR2 are WNHNN and SYGVQD (reference sequence). Trimming cost V 3 bases and J 4 bases, with 16 bases left between them. The CDR3 loop is CASSDLGGSGYEQYF. Written as DNA, the CDR3 is TGCGCCAGCAGTGACCTTGGCGGTTCAGGGTACGAGCAGTACTTC.

A few counts support this clonotype. CDR3 in DNA: TGTGCCAGCCGGGACAGGACCTACGAGCAGTACTTC. Translated: CASRDRTYEQYF. This rearrangement joins TRBV7-2 to TRBJ2-7; 8 nucleotides align to TRBD1. CDR3 length equals 12 residues. Germline V gene sequence: CDR1 SGHTA, CDR2 FQGNSA. Germline trimming cut 8 bases from V and 2 bases from J; bases unmatched to any gene: 2. Variable domain in full (rest from reference TRBV7-2 and TRBJ2-7): GAGVSQSPSNKVTEKGKDVELRCDPISGHTALYWYRQSLGQGLEFLIYFQGNSAPDKSGLPSDRFSAERTGGSVSTLTIQRTQQEDSAVYLCASRDRTYEQYFGPGTRLTVT.

The gene calls are TRBV11-2 and TRBJ2-3, with TRBD2 matching 14 bases. CDR1 is SGHAT and CDR2 is FQNNGV in the germline V gene. With V trimmed by 1 base and J by 1 base, 4 bases remained unmatched. CDR3 length: 18 residues. The CDR3 region has the DNA TGTGCCAGCAGCTTAGTGCCGGGACTAGCGGGGGGCACAGATACGCAGTATTTT. Translating it yields CASSLVPGLAGGTDTQYF.

This clonotype came up many times. The rearrangement uses TRBV20-1 and TRBJ2-7, with 8 bases aligning to TRBD2. V shed 1 base, J shed 0 bases, and the junction held 11 bases outside the gene matches. This CDR3 comprises 17 residues. CDR1 is DFQATT, CDR2 SNEGSKA, per germline (reference sequence). CDR3 nucleotide sequence: TGCAGTGCTAGAGGTAGCGGGGCGTCGATTAGCTCCTACGAGCAGTACGTC. Translation: CSARGSGASISSYEQYV.

In its sample, this clonotype was seen many times. This chain connects TRBV7-8 to TRBJ2-1, with 8 bases that match TRBD2. V shed 4 bases, J shed 3 bases, and the junction held 5 bases outside the gene matches. This CDR3 contains 15 residues. CDR1 and CDR2 (germline): SGHVS, FQNEAQ. The CDR3 bases are TGTGCCAGCAGCTCACCGGGACTAGGCTACAATGAGCAGTTCTTC. The encoded protein is CASSSPGLGYNEQFF.

This clonotype has a handful of counts. This chain uses TRBV4-3 with TRBJ2-2; 11 nucleotides line up with TRBD2. This CDR3 comprises 17 residues. Trimming at V came to 3 bases and at J to 6 bases, leaving 9 bases not matched to a gene. Germline lookup yields CDR1 LGHNA and CDR2 YSLEER. CDR3 loop: CASSQGFLAGGAGELFF. For the CDR3, the DNA is TGCGCCAGCAGCCAGGGGTTTCTAGCGGGGGGTGCCGGGGAGCTGTTTTTT.

This clonotype was picked up a small number of times. The V call is TRBV6-5, the J call TRBJ2-1; 10 nucleotides match TRBD2. From germline, CDR1 is MNHEY and CDR2 SVGAGI. This CDR3 is built from 16 residues. The junction had 11 bases not matched to a gene; V was cut back by 6 bases and J by 6 bases. The CDR3 region is CASSSYSASGGNEQFF. CDR3 sequence (DNA): TGTGCCAGCAGCAGTTACTCGGCTAGCGGGGGCAATGAGCAGTTCTTC.

This chain links TRBV27 with TRBJ2-7; TRBD1 is a possible D gene (5 bases). The CDR3 spans 14 residues. V was clipped by 3 bases and J by 4 bases, with 13 bases between them. Germline-derived CDR1 and CDR2 are MNHEY and SMNVEV (reference sequence). CDR3 sequence reads: CASSLWPGSYEQYF. CDR3 sequence (DNA): TGTGCCAGCAGTTTGTGGCCAGGGTCGTACGAGCAGTACTTC.

This clonotype was counted at least ten times. The rearrangement links TRBV18 to TRBJ1-1; TRBD1 matches 7 bases. Germline assignment: CDR1 KGHSH and CDR2 LQKENI. V lost 5 bases, J lost 1 base, and 7 bases stayed unmatched. CDR3 length: 15 residues. CDR3 coding DNA: TGTGCCAGCTCAGCGACCGGGACAGCGAACACTGAAGCTTTCTTT. Amino acids: CASSATGTANTEAFF.

Only a few counts were recorded for this clonotype. The chain is built from TRBV20-1 and TRBJ2-2; unclear D gene. This CDR3 contains 13 residues. The V gene's germline CDR1 is DFQATT and CDR2 SNEGSKA (reference sequence). Trimming removed 1 base from V and 2 bases from J, with 5 bases in between. CDR3 bases: TGCAGTGCTAGAGGGGGTAACACCGGGGAGCTGTTTTTT. Protein: CSARGGNTGELFF.

This clonotype showed up many times. The chain joins TRBV7-3 to TRBJ2-2; 12 bases are shared with TRBD2. V lost 0 bases and J lost 7; bases outside the gene matches: 12. From germline, CDR1 is SGHTA and CDR2 FQGTGA. The CDR3 is 19 amino acids. The CDR3 spells CASSLTSYLAGGPGGELFF. Here the CDR3 DNA reads TGTGCCAGCAGCTTAACGTCCTATCTAGCGGGGGGGCCCGGCGGGGAGCTGTTTTTT.

There are many counts of this clonotype. The chain combines TRBV7-2 with TRBJ2-1, with 14 positions matching TRBD2. CDR1 and CDR2 (germline): SGHTA, FQGNSA. With V trimmed by 9 bases and J by 7 bases, 5 bases remained unmatched. The CDR3 is made up of 14 amino acids. As DNA, the CDR3 is TGTGCCAGTAGACTAGCGGGGGGGCCGAATGAGCAGTTCTTC. Protein sequence: CASRLAGGPNEQFF.

The chain recombines TRBV6-1 with TRBJ2-7; perhaps TRBD1 as D (5 bases). With 10 bases removed from V and 3 bases from J, the gap between germline ends came to 10 bases. Germline V gene data show CDR1 as MNHNS and CDR2 as SASEGT. CDR3 size: 11 residues. The CDR3 nucleotides read TGTGCCACCCGACAGAACTACGAGCAGTACGTC. Its translation is CATRQNYEQYV.

There are many counts of this clonotype. The gene calls are TRBV14 and TRBJ2-7, with D possibly matching TRBD2 (6 bases). The CDR3 totals 15 residues. The germline V and J ends were trimmed by 4 bases and 3 bases, with 16 bases remaining between them. Germline values: CDR1 SGHDN, CDR2 FVKESK. CDR3 residues: CASSLGTAPGYEQYV. CDR3 sequence (DNA): TGTGCCAGCAGCCTAGGGACTGCCCCGGGCTACGAGCAGTACGTC.

This clonotype was observed a few times. The rearrangement joins TRBV2 to TRBJ1-4; D is unresolved. Germline V gene lookup returns CDR1 SNHLY and CDR2 FYNNEI. The CDR3 is 13 amino acids. The ends were cut back, 7 bases at V and 6 bases at J, with 12 bases in the middle. The CDR3 reads CASTGSGYEKLFF. CDR3 in DNA: TGTGCCAGCACCGGTTCGGGGTATGAAAAACTGTTTTTT.

This clonotype showed up many times. The rearrangement links TRBV5-1 to TRBJ2-1, with 11 bases that match TRBD2. Germline V gene data show CDR1 as SGHRS and CDR2 as YFSETQ. V dropped 6 bases and J dropped 4; count of bases not matched to a gene: 9. The CDR3 runs 16 residues. CDR3 residues: CASKTSGGAAYNEQFF. The CDR3 DNA reads TGCGCCAGCAAAACTAGCGGGGGAGCCGCTTACAATGAGCAGTTCTTC.

This clonotype was found many times. V and J are TRBV20-1 and TRBJ2-1, with TRBD2 matching over 12 bases. Trimming removed 1 base from V and 0 bases from J; junction bases left unmatched: 1. This CDR3 contains 16 residues. Germline V gene lookup returns CDR1 DFQATT and CDR2 SNEGSKA (reference sequence). DNA for the CDR3: TGCAGTGCTAGAGGACTAGCGGGGGACTCCTACAATGAGCAGTTCTTC. This encodes CSARGLAGDSYNEQFF.